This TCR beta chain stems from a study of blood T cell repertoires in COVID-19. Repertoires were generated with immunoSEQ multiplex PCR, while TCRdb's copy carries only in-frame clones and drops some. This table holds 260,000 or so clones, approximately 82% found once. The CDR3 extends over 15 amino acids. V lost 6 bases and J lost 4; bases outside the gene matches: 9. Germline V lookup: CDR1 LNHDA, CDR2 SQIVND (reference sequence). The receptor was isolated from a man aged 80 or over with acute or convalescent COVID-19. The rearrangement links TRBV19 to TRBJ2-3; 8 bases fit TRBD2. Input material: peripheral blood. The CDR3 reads CASRLAAINSDTQYF. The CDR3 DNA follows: TGTGCCAGTAGACTAGCGGCTATAAACTCAGATACGCAGTATTTT.